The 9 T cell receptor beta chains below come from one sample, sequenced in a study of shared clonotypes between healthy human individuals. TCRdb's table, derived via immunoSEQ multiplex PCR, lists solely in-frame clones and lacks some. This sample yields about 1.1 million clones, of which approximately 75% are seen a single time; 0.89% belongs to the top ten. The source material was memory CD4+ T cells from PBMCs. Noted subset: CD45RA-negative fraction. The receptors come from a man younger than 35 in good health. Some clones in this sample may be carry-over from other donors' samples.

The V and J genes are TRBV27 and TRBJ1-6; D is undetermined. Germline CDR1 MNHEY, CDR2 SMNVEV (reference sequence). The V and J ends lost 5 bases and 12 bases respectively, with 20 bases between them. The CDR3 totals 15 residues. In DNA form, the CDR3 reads TGTGCCAGCAGTCCACGTAATTCCCCTAATATACCCCTCCACTTT. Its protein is CASSPRNSPNIPLHF.

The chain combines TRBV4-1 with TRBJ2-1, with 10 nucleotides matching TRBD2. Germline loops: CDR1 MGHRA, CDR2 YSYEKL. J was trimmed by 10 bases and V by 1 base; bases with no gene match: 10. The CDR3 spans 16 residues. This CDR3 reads CASSQVSLAGVREQFF. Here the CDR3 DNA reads TGCGCCAGCAGCCAAGTCTCCCTAGCGGGAGTTAGGGAGCAGTTCTTC.

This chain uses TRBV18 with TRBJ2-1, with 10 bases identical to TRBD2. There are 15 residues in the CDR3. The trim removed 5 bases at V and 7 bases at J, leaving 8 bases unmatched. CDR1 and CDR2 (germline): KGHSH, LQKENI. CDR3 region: CASSINLAGVNEQFF. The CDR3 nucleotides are TGTGCCAGCTCAATTAATCTAGCGGGAGTTAATGAGCAGTTCTTC.

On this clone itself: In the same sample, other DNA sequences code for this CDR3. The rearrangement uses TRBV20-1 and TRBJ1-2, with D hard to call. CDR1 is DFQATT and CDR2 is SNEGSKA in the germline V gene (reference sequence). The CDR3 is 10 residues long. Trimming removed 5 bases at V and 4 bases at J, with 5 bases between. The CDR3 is CSAWSYGYTF. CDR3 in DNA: TGCAGTGCTTGGAGCTATGGCTACACCTTC.

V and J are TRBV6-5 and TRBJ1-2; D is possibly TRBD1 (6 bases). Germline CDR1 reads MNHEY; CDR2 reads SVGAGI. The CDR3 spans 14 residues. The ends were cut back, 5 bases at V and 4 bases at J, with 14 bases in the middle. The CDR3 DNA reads TGTGCCAGCAGTAGCCGGGACAAAGTCTATGGCTACACCTTC. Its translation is CASSSRDKVYGYTF.

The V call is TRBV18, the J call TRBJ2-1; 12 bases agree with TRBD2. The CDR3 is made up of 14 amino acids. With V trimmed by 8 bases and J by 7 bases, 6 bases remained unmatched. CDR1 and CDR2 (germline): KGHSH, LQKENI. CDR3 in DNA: TGTGCCAGCGGATCCGGACTAGCGGGAAATGAGCAGTTCTTC. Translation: CASGSGLAGNEQFF. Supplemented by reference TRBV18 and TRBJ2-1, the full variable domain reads NAGVMQNPRHLVRRRGQEARLRCSPMKGHSHVYWYRQLPEEGLKFMVYLQKENIIDESGMPKERFSAEFPKEGPSILRIQQVVRGDSAAYFCASGSGLAGNEQFFGPGTRLTVL.

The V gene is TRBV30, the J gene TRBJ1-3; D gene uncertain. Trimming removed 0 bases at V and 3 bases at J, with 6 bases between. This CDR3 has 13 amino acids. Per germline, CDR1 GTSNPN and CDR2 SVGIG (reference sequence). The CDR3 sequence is CAWSVRIGNTIYF. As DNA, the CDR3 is TGTGCCTGGAGTGTACGGATTGGAAACACCATATATTTT.

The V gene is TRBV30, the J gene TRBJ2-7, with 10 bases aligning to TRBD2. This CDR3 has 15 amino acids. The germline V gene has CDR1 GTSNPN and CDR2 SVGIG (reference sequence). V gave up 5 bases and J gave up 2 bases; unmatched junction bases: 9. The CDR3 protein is CAWGMGLARTYEQYF. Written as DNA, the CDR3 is TGTGCCTGGGGAATGGGACTAGCGAGAACCTACGAGCAGTACTTC.

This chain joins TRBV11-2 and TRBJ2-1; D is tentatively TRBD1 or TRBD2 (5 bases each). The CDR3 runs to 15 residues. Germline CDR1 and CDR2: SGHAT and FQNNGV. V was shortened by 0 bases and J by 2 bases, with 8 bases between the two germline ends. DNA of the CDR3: TGTGCCAGCAGCTTAGACCCGGGACCCTACAATGAGCAGTTCTTC. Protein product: CASSLDPGPYNEQFF. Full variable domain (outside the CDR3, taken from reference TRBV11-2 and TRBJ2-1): EAGVAQSPRYKIIEKRQSVAFWCNPISGHATLYWYQQILGQGPKLLIQFQNNGVVDDSQLPKDRFSAERLKGVDSTLKIQPAKLEDSAVYLCASSLDPGPYNEQFFGPGTRLTVL.